This T cell receptor beta chain was sequenced in a study of CXCR3-negative and CXCR3-positive naive CD8 T cells. General study findings and limits: Post-cryopreservation CXCR3 expression was partly diminished, and the bulk of assays employed fresh PBMCs. More hydrophobic TRB CDR3s occurred in CXCR3-positive than in CXCR3-negative naive cells. In both naive subsets diversity was comparably high, whereas memory CD8+ cells showed much lower diversity.

The CDR3 spans 14 residues. On this clonotype itself: The antigen is undetermined.

It was by 5' RACE with UMI labels that the TRB cDNA libraries were prepared. TCRdb reprocessed the 5' RACE reads and reports one entry per CDR3 protein, with no DNA. This table lists over 100,000 distinct CDR3 sequences. The specimen sequenced was naive CXCR3+ CD8+ T cells from blood. Stated subset: CD45RO-CCR7+CD27+CD95- naive CD8+ T cells expressing CXCR3 (TNR3+). The V call is TRBV12-3 or TRBV12-4, the J call TRBJ1-2; lacking DNA, the TRBD1 call made by TCRdb goes unchecked. The sequence was collected from a human donor in good health. Some clones in this sample may be carry-over from other donors' samples. CDR3 region: CASSHGTAKYGYTF.